This T cell receptor beta chain was captured in a study of T-cell reconstitution after alpha-beta-depleted transplantation in children (TCRdb year 2016). Some background on the complete study: The study quantitatively tracked T-cell immune reconstitution after TCRalphabeta/CD19-depleted allogeneic hematopoietic cell transplantation in children using TCR repertoire profiling.

This clonotype was observed a handful of times. What antigen it recognizes has not been identified. Per-base qualities were not stored, and no clone one base away is much larger. The treatment or condition label on this specimen signifies: allogeneic hematopoietic cell transplantation with graft depleted of TCRalphabeta T cells and CD19 B cells. The transplant recipients were children given TCRalphabeta/CD19-depleted allogeneic hematopoietic cell grafts. Libraries were made using PCR. The sequencing machine was an Illumina HiSeq 2500. To normalize quantification of the TCRbeta repertoire, the TCR libraries were built with molecular barcoding that relied on unique molecular identifiers. TCRdb took the public reads, trimmed them with fastp at Q25, ran MiXCR for clone calling and kept in-frame beta chains. Merged by CDR3 protein, the rows form single entries marked with the most common genes and DNA. The sample has just over 950,000 distinct CDR3 sequences on record, about 29% of them singletons. The ten largest clones take up roughly 28% of the sample.

On the study overall, not on this receptor specifically: The high TCRbeta diversity at day 60 in some patients was ascribed to recipient T cells and intrathymic progenitors that had survived conditioning. Hyperexpanded clone frequencies declined over subsequent months; after one year, T-cell counts and TCRbeta diversity were mostly attributed to newly produced T cells. The apparently early alphabetaT-cell count recovery about two months after transplant was reportedly dependent on only several hundred rapidly expanded clones derived from non-depleted graft cells.

CDR1 MNHNS and CDR2 SASEGT were looked up in the germline V gene. Relative to germline, V is missing 6 bases and J is missing 6 bases, with 10 bases of the junction outside any gene match. Spanning cysteine to phenylalanine, the CDR3 consists of 16 amino acids. Only the CDR3 DNA is retained, 48 bases long and in frame from the first base. The source is a boy under three years old who had a stem cell transplant for SCID, so the T cells may come from the graft donor. The starting material was PBMCs, mostly from graft donor cells, obtained 360 days after TCRalphabeta/CD19-depleted stem cell transplant. The sequence joins TRBV6-1 to TRBJ2-1; the junction holds 11 bases that match TRBD1. The nucleotide sequence reads as follows: TGTGCCAGCAGCCTCCCCGGGACAGGGGGTTTCAATGAGCAGTTCTTC. Its product reads: CASSLPGTGGFNEQFF.